This TCR beta chain is drawn from a study of T-cell reconstitution after alpha-beta-depleted transplantation in children. A library of TCRbeta sequences, prepared with unique molecular identifiers, was generated. TCRdb analysed the PCR reads with MiXCR anew, one entry per CDR3 protein. In the table there are hundreds of thousands of distinct CDR3 sequences, more than 9% of which are singletons. This CDR3 is built from 11 residues. V was clipped by 3 bases and J by 7 bases, with 7 bases between them. Findings and caveats of the study: Reportedly, alpha-beta T cells present about two months post-transplant originated from several hundred expanded clones of graft origin. Day-60 TCRbeta diversity that was high in some patients was derived from surviving recipient T cells and thymic progenitors.

This clonotype has only a few counts. Antigen specificity is unknown. The sample consisted of PBMCs, taken before TCRalphabeta/CD19-depleted stem cell transplant. The receptor comes from a child aged 2-15 years with inherited bone marrow failure, due to receive a stem cell transplant. The chain links TRBV23-1 to TRBJ2-7; D not certain. TRBV23-1 is sorted into the ORF group, with uncertain function. The CDR3 spells CASSHLLEQYF. CDR3 DNA sequence: TGCGCCAGCAGTCACCTCCTAGAGCAGTACTTC.